Sequencing of this TCR beta chain was carried out in a study of blood T cell repertoires in COVID-19. Study-wide background: Material from acute and convalescent COVID-19 was sourced from the United States, Italy and Spain.

This CDR3 comprises 16 residues. Germline trimming cut 5 bases from V and 2 bases from J; bases unmatched to any gene: 10. In germline, CDR1 is LNHDA, CDR2 SQIVND (reference sequence). Produced via immunoSEQ multiplex PCR; TCRdb's table is partial and in-frame only. Of about 280,000 clones in the sample, approximately 90% were seen once. The rearrangement joins TRBV19 to TRBJ2-3; TRBD2 agrees at 7 bases. The sequenced material came from PBMCs or T cells enriched from blood (not recorded which). The source of this sequence is a woman aged 40 to 50 who had recovered from COVID-19. The CDR3, as DNA: TGTGCCAGTAGTTCCCAGGGACTAACCTACACAGATACGCAGTATTTT. This gives the protein CASSSQGLTYTDTQYF.